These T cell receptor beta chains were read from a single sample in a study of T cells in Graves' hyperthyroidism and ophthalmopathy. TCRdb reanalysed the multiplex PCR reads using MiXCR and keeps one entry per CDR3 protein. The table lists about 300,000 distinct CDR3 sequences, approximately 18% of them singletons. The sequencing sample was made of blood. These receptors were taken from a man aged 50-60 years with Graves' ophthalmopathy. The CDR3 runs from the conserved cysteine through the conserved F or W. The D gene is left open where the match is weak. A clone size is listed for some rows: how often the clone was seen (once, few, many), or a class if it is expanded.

CDR3aa: CASSLPLGGQFF; CDR3nt: TGTGCCAGCAGCCTACCCTTAGGGGGACAGTTCTTC; d_gene: .; j_gene: TRBJ2-1; abundance: .; v_gene: TRBV5-4
CDR3aa: CAWSEGRNQPQHF; CDR3nt: TGTGCCTGGAGTGAAGGGCGCAATCAGCCCCAGCATTTT; d_gene: .; j_gene: TRBJ1-5; abundance: many; v_gene: TRBV30
CDR3aa: CASSRNSGSHEQYF; CDR3nt: TGCGCCAGCAGCAGAAATAGCGGGAGCCACGAGCAGTACTTC; d_gene: TRBD2; j_gene: TRBJ2-7; abundance: .; v_gene: TRBV5-1
CDR3aa: CSARESSGRNTDTQYF; CDR3nt: TGCAGTGCTAGAGAATCCAGCGGAAGGAACACAGATACGCAGTATTTT; d_gene: .; j_gene: TRBJ2-3; abundance: many; v_gene: TRBV20-1
CDR3aa: CSVDSGGNEQFF; CDR3nt: TGCAGCGTTGATTCCGGGGGCAATGAGCAGTTCTTC; d_gene: .; j_gene: TRBJ2-1; abundance: many; v_gene: TRBV29-1
CDR3aa: CASSLYVAHTEAFF; CDR3nt: TGTGCCAGCAGCTTGTATGTGGCCCACACTGAAGCTTTCTTT; d_gene: .; j_gene: TRBJ1-1; abundance: .; v_gene: TRBV5-6
CDR3aa: CATSDLGLAGGSDTQYF; CDR3nt: TGTGCCACCAGTGATTTAGGGCTAGCGGGAGGTTCCGATACGCAGTATTTT; d_gene: TRBD2; j_gene: TRBJ2-3; abundance: .; v_gene: TRBV24-1
CDR3aa: CASSEAPGGEQYF; CDR3nt: TGCGCCAGCAGTGAGGCCCCAGGAGGCGAGCAGTACTTC; d_gene: .; j_gene: TRBJ2-7; abundance: .; v_gene: TRBV10-2
CDR3aa: CAIRGISGNTIYF; CDR3nt: TGTGCCATCAGAGGAATCTCTGGAAACACCATATATTTT; d_gene: .; j_gene: TRBJ1-3; abundance: .; v_gene: TRBV10-3
CDR3aa: CASSLTGLAYEQYF; CDR3nt: TGTGCCAGCAGTTTGACAGGGTTAGCCTACGAGCAGTACTTC; d_gene: TRBD1; j_gene: TRBJ2-7; abundance: few; v_gene: TRBV28
CDR3aa: CSARTSPTYEQYF; CDR3nt: TGCAGTGCTAGGACTAGCCCTACCTACGAGCAGTACTTC; d_gene: TRBD2; j_gene: TRBJ2-7; abundance: many; v_gene: TRBV20-1
CDR3aa: CASSLGSGSSNQPQHF; CDR3nt: TGCGCCAGCAGCTTGGGGTCAGGATCTAGCAATCAGCCCCAGCATTTT; d_gene: .; j_gene: TRBJ1-5; abundance: few; v_gene: TRBV5-1
CDR3aa: CASSLDQGRTDTQYF; CDR3nt: TGTGCCAGCAGCTTGGACCAGGGGAGGACAGATACGCAGTATTTT; d_gene: .; j_gene: TRBJ2-3; abundance: many; v_gene: TRBV5-8
CDR3aa: CASRSSGRASYEQYF; CDR3nt: TGTGCCAGCAGGTCCAGCGGGAGGGCCTCCTACGAGCAGTACTTC; d_gene: TRBD2; j_gene: TRBJ2-7; abundance: few; v_gene: TRBV5-4
CDR3aa: CAISESAVAGGELFF; CDR3nt: TGTGCCATCAGTGAGTCGGCGGTTGCGGGCGGGGAGCTGTTTTTT; d_gene: .; j_gene: TRBJ2-2; abundance: .; v_gene: TRBV10-3
CDR3aa: CASSQIGTGGPNEKLFF; CDR3nt: TGTGCCAGCAGCCAAATTGGGACAGGGGGCCCTAATGAAAAACTGTTTTTT; d_gene: TRBD1; j_gene: TRBJ1-4; abundance: many; v_gene: TRBV3-1
CDR3aa: CASSQGGLAADTQYF; CDR3nt: TGTGCCAGTAGTCAAGGGGGACTAGCGGCAGATACGCAGTATTTT; d_gene: TRBD2; j_gene: TRBJ2-3; abundance: .; v_gene: TRBV19
CDR3aa: CASSIERSYEQYF; CDR3nt: TGTGCCAGCAGCATCGAGAGGTCCTACGAGCAGTACTTC; d_gene: .; j_gene: TRBJ2-7; abundance: many; v_gene: TRBV6-1
CDR3aa: CASSLGAGTSRSDTQYF; CDR3nt: TGCGCCAGCAGCTTGGGAGCCGGGACTTCACGTTCAGATACGCAGTATTTT; d_gene: .; j_gene: TRBJ2-3; abundance: .; v_gene: TRBV5-1
CDR3aa: CSARTSGRAFSYEQYF; CDR3nt: TGCAGTGCCAGGACTAGCGGGAGGGCCTTTTCCTACGAGCAGTACTTC; d_gene: TRBD2; j_gene: TRBJ2-7; abundance: few; v_gene: TRBV20-1
CDR3aa: CAWRIRGDTEAFF; CDR3nt: TGTGCCTGGAGGATAAGGGGGGACACTGAAGCTTTCTTT; d_gene: .; j_gene: TRBJ1-1; abundance: few; v_gene: TRBV30
CDR3aa: CASSAALGRLNTEAFF; CDR3nt: TGTGCCAGTAGTGCCGCCTTGGGACGGCTTAACACTGAAGCTTTCTTT; d_gene: .; j_gene: TRBJ1-1; abundance: .; v_gene: TRBV19
CDR3aa: CASSAPTHTYNEQFF; CDR3nt: TGTGCCAGCAGCGCCCCAACACACACCTACAATGAGCAGTTCTTC; d_gene: .; j_gene: TRBJ2-1; abundance: many; v_gene: TRBV2
CDR3aa: CSVVGPSVYEQYF; CDR3nt: TGCAGCGTTGTGGGCCCGTCGGTCTACGAGCAGTACTTC; d_gene: .; j_gene: TRBJ2-7; abundance: few; v_gene: TRBV29-1
CDR3aa: CASTSGTVNNSPLHF; CDR3nt: TGTGCCAGCACCTCCGGGACAGTCAATAATTCACCCCTCCACTTT; d_gene: TRBD1; j_gene: TRBJ1-6; abundance: .; v_gene: TRBV6-2/TRBV6-3
CDR3aa: CASSESGVPGELFF; CDR3nt: TGCGCCAGCAGCGAGTCAGGGGTTCCCGGGGAGCTGTTTTTT; d_gene: .; j_gene: TRBJ2-2; abundance: few; v_gene: TRBV5-1
CDR3aa: CSARDVGDTQYF; CDR3nt: TGCAGTGCTAGAGATGTCGGGGATACGCAGTATTTT; d_gene: .; j_gene: TRBJ2-3; abundance: many; v_gene: TRBV20-1
CDR3aa: CSVLRQGGYTF; CDR3nt: TGCAGCGTACTAAGACAGGGTGGCTACACCTTC; d_gene: TRBD1; j_gene: TRBJ1-2; abundance: .; v_gene: TRBV29-1
CDR3aa: CASSQESPGPGLLQSGNTIYF; CDR3nt: TGTGCCAGCAGCCAAGAATCCCCGGGCCCCGGACTCCTCCAATCTGGAAACACCATATATTTT; d_gene: .; j_gene: TRBJ1-3; abundance: .; v_gene: TRBV4-2
CDR3aa: CASSLVSRVTGGEYEQYF; CDR3nt: TGTGCCAGCAGCTTGGTCTCGCGAGTGACAGGGGGTGAATACGAGCAGTACTTC; d_gene: TRBD1; j_gene: TRBJ2-7; abundance: few; v_gene: TRBV5-5
CDR3aa: CASRDRDFGNTIYF; CDR3nt: TGTGCCAGCAGGGACAGGGACTTCGGAAACACCATATATTTT; d_gene: TRBD1; j_gene: TRBJ1-3; abundance: .; v_gene: TRBV27
CDR3aa: CASSLRGGTNTEAFF; CDR3nt: TGTGCCAGCAGCCTCAGGGGGGGTACGAACACTGAAGCTTTCTTT; d_gene: TRBD1; j_gene: TRBJ1-1; abundance: many; v_gene: TRBV2
CDR3aa: CASRRVAKNIQYF; CDR3nt: TGTGCCAGCAGGAGGGTGGCCAAAAACATTCAGTACTTC; d_gene: .; j_gene: TRBJ2-4; abundance: many; v_gene: TRBV11-2
CDR3aa: CASSLSAGRGYTF; CDR3nt: TGTGCCAGCAGTTTATCTGCGGGGCGGGGCTACACCTTC; d_gene: .; j_gene: TRBJ1-2; abundance: many; v_gene: TRBV28
CDR3aa: CASGGQGVGEQYF; CDR3nt: TGTGCCAGCGGCGGACAGGGGGTTGGCGAGCAGTACTTC; d_gene: TRBD1; j_gene: TRBJ2-7; abundance: many; v_gene: TRBV2
CDR3aa: CASSPPGEKLFF; CDR3nt: TGTGCCAGCTCACCGCCAGGGGAAAAACTGTTTTTT; d_gene: .; j_gene: TRBJ1-4; abundance: many; v_gene: TRBV18
CDR3aa: CASSWYQETQYF; CDR3nt: TGTGCCAGCAGTTGGTACCAAGAGACCCAGTACTTC; d_gene: .; j_gene: TRBJ2-5; abundance: many; v_gene: TRBV12-3/TRBV12-4
CDR3aa: CASSLTSGRAYEQYF; CDR3nt: TGTGCCAGCAGCTTGACTAGCGGGAGGGCCTACGAGCAGTACTTC; d_gene: TRBD2; j_gene: TRBJ2-7; abundance: many; v_gene: TRBV7-6
CDR3aa: CASSLWDRADAGELFF; CDR3nt: TGCGCCAGCAGCTTGTGGGACAGGGCGGACGCCGGGGAGCTGTTTTTT; d_gene: TRBD1; j_gene: TRBJ2-2; abundance: many; v_gene: TRBV5-1
CDR3aa: CASSLTWTAQNEQFF; CDR3nt: TGTGCCAGCAGCTTAACTTGGACAGCGCAAAATGAGCAGTTCTTC; d_gene: .; j_gene: TRBJ2-1; abundance: many; v_gene: TRBV11-2
CDR3aa: CASSLLGLYNEQFF; CDR3nt: TGTGCCAGCAGTTTACTCGGATTGTACAATGAGCAGTTCTTC; d_gene: .; j_gene: TRBJ2-1; abundance: many; v_gene: TRBV27
CDR3aa: CASSLNGADQETQYF; CDR3nt: TGTGCCAGCAGCTTAAATGGGGCAGATCAAGAGACCCAGTACTTC; d_gene: .; j_gene: TRBJ2-5; abundance: few; v_gene: TRBV7-3
CDR3aa: CASSQVWTASYEQYF; CDR3nt: TGTGCCAGCAGCCAAGTTTGGACGGCCTCCTACGAGCAGTACTTC; d_gene: .; j_gene: TRBJ2-7; abundance: .; v_gene: TRBV3-1
CDR3aa: CSVSTSGSGQDTQYF; CDR3nt: TGCAGTGTCTCGACTAGCGGGAGTGGGCAGGACACGCAGTATTTT; d_gene: TRBD2; j_gene: TRBJ2-3; abundance: many; v_gene: TRBV20-1
CDR3aa: CASSPQGQETQYF; CDR3nt: TGTGCCAGCAGCCCCCAGGGCCAAGAGACCCAGTACTTC; d_gene: .; j_gene: TRBJ2-5; abundance: few; v_gene: TRBV7-3
CDR3aa: CASSLAGGQGQPQHF; CDR3nt: TGTGCCAGCAGTTTGGCGGGGGGACAGGGACAGCCCCAGCATTTT; d_gene: TRBD1; j_gene: TRBJ1-5; abundance: many; v_gene: TRBV6-1
CDR3aa: CASSSGGAANTEAFF; CDR3nt: TGCGCCAGCAGCTCTGGAGGGGCCGCGAACACTGAAGCTTTCTTT; d_gene: .; j_gene: TRBJ1-1; abundance: many; v_gene: TRBV5-1
CDR3aa: CASSLSREKLFF; CDR3nt: TGTGCCAGCAGCTTATCGCGGGAAAAACTGTTTTTT; d_gene: .; j_gene: TRBJ1-4; abundance: many; v_gene: TRBV7-2
CDR3aa: CASSLRRDNEQFF; CDR3nt: TGTGCCAGCAGCTTACGCAGGGACAATGAGCAGTTCTTC; d_gene: .; j_gene: TRBJ2-1; abundance: many; v_gene: TRBV11-2
CDR3aa: CASRLDTGPQETQYF; CDR3nt: TGTGCCAGCAGACTTGATACAGGGCCTCAAGAGACCCAGTACTTC; d_gene: .; j_gene: TRBJ2-5; abundance: .; v_gene: TRBV12-3/TRBV12-4
CDR3aa: CASSRNGDNEKLFF; CDR3nt: TGTGCCAGCAGTCGGAACGGTGATAATGAAAAACTGTTTTTT; d_gene: .; j_gene: TRBJ1-4; abundance: many; v_gene: TRBV2
CDR3aa: CASSQVPTGGVRQYF; CDR3nt: TGCGCCAGCAGCCAAGTCCCGACCGGTGGGGTAAGGCAGTACTTC; d_gene: .; j_gene: TRBJ2-7; abundance: few; v_gene: TRBV4-1
CDR3aa: CAWSYRGVTEAFF; CDR3nt: TGTGCCTGGAGTTACAGGGGAGTAACTGAAGCTTTCTTT; d_gene: TRBD1; j_gene: TRBJ1-1; abundance: many; v_gene: TRBV30
CDR3aa: CASSQDLGGRAFGEQFF; CDR3nt: TGCGCCAGCAGCCAAGATCTGGGCGGGAGGGCCTTCGGGGAGCAGTTCTTC; d_gene: TRBD2; j_gene: TRBJ2-1; abundance: .; v_gene: TRBV4-1
CDR3aa: CASSVVGSNQPQHF; CDR3nt: TGTGCCAGCAGCGTAGTTGGCAGCAATCAGCCCCAGCATTTT; d_gene: .; j_gene: TRBJ1-5; abundance: .; v_gene: TRBV11-3
CDR3aa: CASSTSGTGGIIGQFF; CDR3nt: TGCGCCAGCAGTACCTCCGGGACAGGGGGAATCATTGGGCAGTTCTTC; d_gene: TRBD1; j_gene: TRBJ2-1; abundance: .; v_gene: TRBV10-1
CDR3aa: CASSVSGNTYEQYF; CDR3nt: TGTGCCAGCAGCGTAAGCGGGAATACCTACGAGCAGTACTTC; d_gene: TRBD2; j_gene: TRBJ2-7; abundance: .; v_gene: TRBV9